This T cell receptor (beta chain) was captured by sequencing in a study of T cell repertoires in cytomegalovirus infection. The CDR3 has 17 amino acids. The V and J ends lost 8 bases and 2 bases, in that order; junction bases with no gene match: 14. CDR1 and CDR2 (germline): MNHNS, SASEGT. TCRdb recomputed calls from the reads with MiXCR, one row per CDR3 protein. The sample records about 480,000 distinct CDR3 sequences, roughly a third being singletons. A note on this clonotype: Its antigen remains unknown.

The chain links TRBV6-1 to TRBJ1-5; 8 bases are shared with TRBD1. Specimen: cultured PBMCs, collected from culture after CMV antigen stimulation. The TCR comes from a human donor in good health (CMV status not recorded). Some clones in this sample may be carry-over from other donors' samples. The CDR3 protein is CASGRTGRVGRNQPQHF. As DNA, the CDR3 is TGTGCCAGCGGTCGGACAGGGAGGGTAGGACGCAATCAGCCCCAGCATTTT.